The 10 T cell receptor beta chains given below trace back to one sample, sequenced in a study of T cell responses to AZD1222 COVID-19 vaccine (TCRdb year 2021). Libraries came from the immunoSEQ multiplex PCR assay. TCRdb carries this immuneACCESS record with in-frame sequences only. Its versions omit some clonotypes, under half of them owing to an unresolved V gene in the studies checked, with the rest unexplained. In all, the sample holds about 150,000 clones, and 88% of those were seen once. Around 3.1% of the sample goes to the ten largest clones. In light of the paper, this sample's time point label describes: baseline before first vaccination. Source: peripheral blood, taken on day 0 of AZD1222 vaccination. All receptors come from an adult in good health.

This chain joins TRBV4-3 and TRBJ1-1; D not resolved. The CDR3 runs 13 residues. Deletions cut 5 bases from V and 3 bases from J, with 10 bases between. The germline gives CDR1 LGHNA, CDR2 YSLEER. CDR3 coding DNA: TGCGCCAGCAGCAGAACAGTAGACACTGAAGCTTTCTTT. Its protein product is CASSRTVDTEAFF.

V usage is TRBV20-1 and J usage is TRBJ2-1; D is perhaps TRBD2 (5 bases). The CDR3 totals 11 residues. V was clipped by 6 bases and J by 4 bases, with 7 bases between them. Looked up from germline, CDR1 is DFQATT and CDR2 is SNEGSKA (reference sequence). The CDR3 DNA is TGCAGTGCCGGGAATTACAATGAGCAGTTCTTC. Amino acid sequence: CSAGNYNEQFF.

The chain combines TRBV10-1 with TRBJ2-7; 7 bases are shared with TRBD1. This CDR3 comprises 18 residues. Germline V gene lookup returns CDR1 WNHNN and CDR2 SYGVQD (reference sequence). J was trimmed by 3 bases and V by 2 bases; bases with no gene match: 16. CDR3 DNA: TGCGCCAGCAGTGAGACGAGGTCACAGGGGCCGCCCGACTACGAGCAGTACTTC. Amino acid sequence: CASSETRSQGPPDYEQYF.

The chain links TRBV6-5 to TRBJ1-2, with D unresolved. The CDR3 covers 15 residues. V was cut by 6 bases and J by 0 bases, with 14 bases left in between. CDR1 is MNHEY, CDR2 SVGAGI, per germline. The CDR3 DNA is TGTGCCAGCAGAAAGCCCTTGGGGTCTAACTATGGCTACACCTTC. It translates to CASRKPLGSNYGYTF.

V gene TRBV9 combines with J gene TRBJ2-7; 8 bases are a match to TRBD1. This CDR3 is 14 amino acids long. After removal of 3 bases from V and 5 bases from J, the junction contained 7 bases not matched to a gene. Germline CDR1 reads SGDLS; CDR2 reads YYNGEE. This CDR3 reads CASSAQDRVHEQYF. The CDR3 nucleotides are TGTGCCAGCAGCGCGCAGGACAGGGTTCACGAGCAGTACTTC.

As DNA, the CDR3 is TGTGCCAGCAGTGAGGGCAGACTAACTAACTATGGCTACACCTTC. It yields the protein CASSEGRLTNYGYTF. This rearrangement joins TRBV2 to TRBJ1-2; no clear D. The V end was cut by 3 bases, the J end by 0 bases, with 11 bases between. Germline V gene data show CDR1 as SNHLY and CDR2 as FYNNEI. This CDR3 is 15 amino acids long.

V gene TRBV7-6 combines with J gene TRBJ2-7; 10 bases fit TRBD1. There are 15 residues in the CDR3. The trim removed 4 bases at V and 7 bases at J, leaving 10 bases unmatched. Germline CDR1 SGHVS, CDR2 FNYEAQ. The CDR3 coding sequence is TGTGCCAGCAGCTCGACAGGGGGCGGTCTGTGGGAGCAGTACTTC. It codes for CASSSTGGGLWEQYF.

Here the CDR3 DNA reads TGTGCCAGCAGCAGACGACACCTTGGAAACACCATATATTTT. Amino acids: CASSRRHLGNTIYF. The chain uses TRBV28 and TRBJ1-3; no clear D gene. This CDR3 has 14 amino acids. With 6 bases removed from V and 3 bases from J, the gap between germline ends came to 12 bases. From germline, CDR1 is MDHEN and CDR2 SYDVKM.

This clone has only one observation. The junction does not match germline at one end; this may be a read error. The chain joins TRBV3-1 (or the pseudogene TRBV3-2) to TRBJ1-1; 7 nucleotides align to TRBD1. This CDR3 region has 11 residues. Germline V gives CDR1 LGHDT, CDR2 YNNKEL (reference sequence). As DNA, the CDR3 is TGTGCCAGCAGGCTAGACAGGGATGTTATCTTT. Translation gives CASRLDRDVIF.

This chain connects TRBV5-4 to TRBJ1-4, with D perhaps TRBD1 (6 bases). V was pared by 4 bases and J by 8 bases, with 18 bases between. The V gene's germline CDR1 is SGHNT and CDR2 YYREEE (reference sequence). The CDR3 is 15 residues long. The CDR3 DNA sequence: TGTGCCAGCAGCCCGGATGGGGGCGTAGGGGAAAAACTGTTTTTT. Protein sequence: CASSPDGGVGEKLFF.